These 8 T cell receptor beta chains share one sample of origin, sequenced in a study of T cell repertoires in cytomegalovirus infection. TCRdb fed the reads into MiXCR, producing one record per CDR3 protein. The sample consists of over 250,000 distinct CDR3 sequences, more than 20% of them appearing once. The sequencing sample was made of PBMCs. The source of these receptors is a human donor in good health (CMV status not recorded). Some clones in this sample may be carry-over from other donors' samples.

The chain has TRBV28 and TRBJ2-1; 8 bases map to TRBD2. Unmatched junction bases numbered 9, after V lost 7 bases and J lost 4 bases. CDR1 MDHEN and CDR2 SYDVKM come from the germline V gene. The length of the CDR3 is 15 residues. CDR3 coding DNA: TGTGCCAGCACCTCCGGGACTAGTCTATACAATGAGCAGTTCTTC. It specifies CASTSGTSLYNEQFF.

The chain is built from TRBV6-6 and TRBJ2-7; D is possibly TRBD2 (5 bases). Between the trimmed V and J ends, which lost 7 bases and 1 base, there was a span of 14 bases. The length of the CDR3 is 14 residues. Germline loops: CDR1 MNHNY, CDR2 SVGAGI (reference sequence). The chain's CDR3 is CASTLGSGSYEQYF. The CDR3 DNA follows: TGTGCCAGCACCTTGGGGAGTGGGTCCTACGAGCAGTACTTC.

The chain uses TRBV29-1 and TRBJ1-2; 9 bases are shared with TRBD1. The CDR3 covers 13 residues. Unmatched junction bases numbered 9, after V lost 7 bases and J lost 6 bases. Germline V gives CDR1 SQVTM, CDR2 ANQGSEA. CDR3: CSAPGQGENGYTF. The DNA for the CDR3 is TGCAGCGCACCGGGACAGGGAGAAAATGGCTACACCTTC.

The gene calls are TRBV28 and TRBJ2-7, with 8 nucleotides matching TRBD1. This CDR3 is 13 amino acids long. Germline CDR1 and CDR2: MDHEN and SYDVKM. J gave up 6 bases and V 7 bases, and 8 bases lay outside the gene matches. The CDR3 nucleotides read TGTGCCAGCATATTACAGGGGGGAGGCGAGCAGTACTTC. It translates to CASILQGGGEQYF.

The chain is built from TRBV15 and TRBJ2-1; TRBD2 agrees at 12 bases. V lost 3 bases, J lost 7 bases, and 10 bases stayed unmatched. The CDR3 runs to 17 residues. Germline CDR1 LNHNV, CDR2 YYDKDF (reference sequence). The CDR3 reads CATSSRRTSGRLNEQFF. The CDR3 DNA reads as TGTGCCACCAGCAGCCGCAGAACTAGCGGGAGGTTGAATGAGCAGTTCTTC.

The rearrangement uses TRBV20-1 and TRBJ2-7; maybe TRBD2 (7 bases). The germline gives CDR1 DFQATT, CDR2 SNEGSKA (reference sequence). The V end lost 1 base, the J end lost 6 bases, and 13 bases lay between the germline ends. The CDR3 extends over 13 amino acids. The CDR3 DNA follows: TGCAGTGCTAGAGCTTTGGGAGGGGGCGAGCAGTACTTC. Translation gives CSARALGGGEQYF.

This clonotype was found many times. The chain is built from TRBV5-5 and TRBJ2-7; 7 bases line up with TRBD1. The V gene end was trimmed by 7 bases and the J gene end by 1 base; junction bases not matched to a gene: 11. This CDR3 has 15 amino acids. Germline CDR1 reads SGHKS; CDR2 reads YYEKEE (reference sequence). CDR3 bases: TGTGCCAGCCAAGTACAGGGGTTTGGTTCCTACGAGCAGTACTTC. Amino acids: CASQVQGFGSYEQYF.

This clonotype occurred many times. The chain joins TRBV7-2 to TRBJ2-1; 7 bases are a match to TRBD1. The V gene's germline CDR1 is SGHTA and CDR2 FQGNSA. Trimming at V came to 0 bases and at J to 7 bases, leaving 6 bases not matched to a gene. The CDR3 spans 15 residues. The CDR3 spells CASSLAGGEGNEQFF. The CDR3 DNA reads TGTGCCAGCAGCTTAGCAGGGGGCGAAGGAAATGAGCAGTTCTTC. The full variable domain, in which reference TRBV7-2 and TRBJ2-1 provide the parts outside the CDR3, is GAGVSQSPSNKVTEKGKDVELRCDPISGHTALYWYRQSLGQGLEFLIYFQGNSAPDKSGLPSDRFSAERTGGSVSTLTIQRTQQEDSAVYLCASSLAGGEGNEQFFGPGTRLTVL.